This TCR beta chain was documented in a study of T-cell reconstitution after alpha-beta-depleted transplantation in children. The library targeted TCRbeta and was prepared with unique molecular identifiers. TCRdb re-called the PCR reads with MiXCR, one entry per CDR3 protein. The profile shows 440,000 or so distinct CDR3 sequences, roughly 43% of them singletons. This clonotype was seen only once. The antigen is undetermined. Study findings and constraints: Reported findings indicate that, about two months after transplant, alpha-beta T cells came from several hundred expanded clones, which were derived from non-depleted graft cells. Surviving recipient T cells and thymic progenitors produced the high day-60 TCRbeta diversity seen in some patients. Once a year had passed after transplant, T-cell counts and diversity came mostly from newly produced T cells.

The trim removed 7 bases at V and 2 bases at J, leaving 4 bases unmatched. Per germline, CDR1 SQVTM and CDR2 ANQGSEA. The CDR3 spans 12 residues. The sequence was obtained from a girl aged 2-10 years with aplastic anemia, due to receive a stem cell transplant. The chain has TRBV29-1 and TRBJ2-5; 7 bases agree with TRBD2. This specimen consisted of PBMCs, obtained before TCRalphabeta/CD19-depleted stem cell transplant. In DNA, the CDR3 is TGCAGCGGTGGGGGGGTACAAGAGACCCAGTACTTC. Its protein is CSGGGVQETQYF.